This TCR beta chain originates from a study of long-term antiretroviral therapy in people with HIV. Study-wide results and caveats: HIV repertoires showed narrower CDR3 length ranges than controls.

Per the germline V gene, CDR1 is MNHNS and CDR2 is SASEGT. This CDR3 region has 16 residues. Trimming removed 1 base from V and 1 base from J, with 10 bases in between. In regard to this clone: Its matching antigen is unknown.

Version v3.0 of the immunoSEQ assay ran at survey level. Profiled with immunoSEQ multiplex PCR; TCRdb holds only in-frame clones, not every one. The table shows roughly 20,000 clones, with roughly 86% occurring only once. The input for sequencing was unsorted PBMCs, taken 0.5 years after starting antiretroviral therapy. This clonotype originated in a man aged 35 to 55 with HIV. This chain links TRBV6-1 with TRBJ2-2; the D gene is possibly TRBD2 (6 bases). For the CDR3, the DNA is TGTGCCAGCAGTGAAGGGGTGCGGGAGAACACCGGGGAGCTGTTTTTT. This codes for CASSEGVRENTGELFF.